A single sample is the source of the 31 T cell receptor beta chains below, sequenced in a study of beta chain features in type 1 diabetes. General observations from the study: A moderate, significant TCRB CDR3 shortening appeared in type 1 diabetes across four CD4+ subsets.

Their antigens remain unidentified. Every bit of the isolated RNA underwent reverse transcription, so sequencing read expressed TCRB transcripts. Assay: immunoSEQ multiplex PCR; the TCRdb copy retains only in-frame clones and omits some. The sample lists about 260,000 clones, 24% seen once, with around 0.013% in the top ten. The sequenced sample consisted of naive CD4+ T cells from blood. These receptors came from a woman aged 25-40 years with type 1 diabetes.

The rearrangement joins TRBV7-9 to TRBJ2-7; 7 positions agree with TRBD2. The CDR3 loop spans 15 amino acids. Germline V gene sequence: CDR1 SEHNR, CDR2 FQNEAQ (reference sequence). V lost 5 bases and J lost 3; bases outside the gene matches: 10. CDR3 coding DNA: TGTGCCAGCAGCCCTCCCGCTAGCGGTATCTACGAGCAGTACTTC. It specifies CASSPPASGIYEQYF. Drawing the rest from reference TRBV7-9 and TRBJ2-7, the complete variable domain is DTGVSQNPRHKITKRGQNVTFRCDPISEHNRLYWYRQTLGQGPEFLTYFQNEAQLEKSRLLSDRFSAERPKGSFSTLEIQRTEQGDSAMYLCASSPPASGIYEQYFGPGTRLTVT.

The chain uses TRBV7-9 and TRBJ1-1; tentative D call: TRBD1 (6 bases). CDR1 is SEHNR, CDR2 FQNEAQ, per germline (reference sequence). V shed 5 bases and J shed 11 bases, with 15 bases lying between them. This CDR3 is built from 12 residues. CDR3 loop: CASSPDRWAAFF. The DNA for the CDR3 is TGTGCCAGCAGCCCCGACAGGTGGGCGGCTTTCTTT.

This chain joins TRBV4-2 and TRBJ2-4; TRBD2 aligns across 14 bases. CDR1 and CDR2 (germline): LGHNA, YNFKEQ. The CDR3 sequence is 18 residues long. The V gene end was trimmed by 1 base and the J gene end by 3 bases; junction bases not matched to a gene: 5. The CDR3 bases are TGTGCCAGCAGCCAAGGGGGACTAGCGGGAGTGGGCAAAAACATTCAGTACTTC. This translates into CASSQGGLAGVGKNIQYF.

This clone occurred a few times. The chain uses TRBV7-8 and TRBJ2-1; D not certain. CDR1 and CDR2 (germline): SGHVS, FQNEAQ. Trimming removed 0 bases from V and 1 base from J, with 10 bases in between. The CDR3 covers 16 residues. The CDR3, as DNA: TGTGCCAGCAGCTTAGCGCCGGCTAGTTCCTACAATGAGCAGTTCTTC. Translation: CASSLAPASSYNEQFF.

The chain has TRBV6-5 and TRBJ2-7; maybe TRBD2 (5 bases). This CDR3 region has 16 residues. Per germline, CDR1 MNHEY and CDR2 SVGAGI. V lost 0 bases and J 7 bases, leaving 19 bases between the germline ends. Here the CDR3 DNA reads TGTGCCAGCAGTTACTCGATCCTAGCCCAAGACGGAGAGCAGTACTTC. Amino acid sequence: CASSYSILAQDGEQYF.

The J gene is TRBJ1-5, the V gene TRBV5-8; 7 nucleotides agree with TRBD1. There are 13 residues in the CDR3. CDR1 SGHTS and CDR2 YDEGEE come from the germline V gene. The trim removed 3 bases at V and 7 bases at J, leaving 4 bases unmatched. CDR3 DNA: TGTGCCAGCAGCTGGCAGGGGGACCAGCCCCAGCATTTT. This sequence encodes CASSWQGDQPQHF.

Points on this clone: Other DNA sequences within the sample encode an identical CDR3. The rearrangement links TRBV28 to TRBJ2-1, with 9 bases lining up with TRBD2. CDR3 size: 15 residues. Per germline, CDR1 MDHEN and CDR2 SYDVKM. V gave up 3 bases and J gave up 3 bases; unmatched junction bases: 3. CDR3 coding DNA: TGTGCCAGCAGTTTGGCGGGAGGGAGCTACAATGAGCAGTTCTTC. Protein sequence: CASSLAGGSYNEQFF.

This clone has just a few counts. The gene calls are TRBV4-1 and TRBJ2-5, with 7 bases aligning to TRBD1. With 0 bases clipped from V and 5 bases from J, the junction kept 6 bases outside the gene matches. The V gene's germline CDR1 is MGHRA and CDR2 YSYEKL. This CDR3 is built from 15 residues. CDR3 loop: CASSQEEGGIETQYF. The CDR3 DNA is TGCGCCAGCAGCCAAGAAGAAGGGGGCATCGAGACCCAGTACTTC.

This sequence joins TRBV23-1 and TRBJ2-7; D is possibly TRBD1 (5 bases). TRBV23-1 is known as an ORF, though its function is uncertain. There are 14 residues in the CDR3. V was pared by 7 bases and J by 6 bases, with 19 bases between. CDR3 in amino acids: CASTPRVLISEQYF. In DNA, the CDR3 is TGCGCCAGCACCCCCAGGGTCTTAATTAGCGAGCAGTACTTC.

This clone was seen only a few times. CDR3 loop: CSVEGGTIREQFF. CDR3 nucleotide sequence: TGCAGCGTTGAAGGGGGGACTATAAGGGAGCAGTTCTTC. The V call is TRBV29-1, the J call TRBJ2-1; 7 bases match TRBD2. The CDR3 has 13 residues. After removal of 1 base from V and 10 bases from J, the junction contained 7 bases not matched to a gene. Germline CDR1 reads SQVTM; CDR2 reads ANQGSEA.

CDR3: CASSLTGVGGYTF. Here the CDR3 DNA reads TGTGCCAGCAGTCTAACAGGGGTGGGTGGCTACACCTTC. The V call is TRBV28, the J call TRBJ1-2; TRBD1 agrees at 7 bases. From germline, CDR1 is MDHEN and CDR2 SYDVKM. V gave up 5 bases and J gave up 7 bases; unmatched junction bases: 7. The CDR3 sequence is 13 residues long.

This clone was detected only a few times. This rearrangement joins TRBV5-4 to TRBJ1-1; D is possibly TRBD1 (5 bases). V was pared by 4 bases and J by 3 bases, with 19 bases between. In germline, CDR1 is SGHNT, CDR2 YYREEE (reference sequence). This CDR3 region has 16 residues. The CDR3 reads CASSPPHGGGDTEAFF. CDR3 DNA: TGTGCCAGCAGCCCACCGCATGGGGGAGGGGACACTGAAGCTTTCTTT.

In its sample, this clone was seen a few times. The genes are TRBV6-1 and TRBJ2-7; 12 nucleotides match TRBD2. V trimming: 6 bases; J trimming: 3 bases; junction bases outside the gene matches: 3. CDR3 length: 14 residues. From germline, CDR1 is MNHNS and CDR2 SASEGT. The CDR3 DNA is TGTGCCAGCAGGACTAGCGGGAGTCTCTACGAGCAGTACTTC. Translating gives CASRTSGSLYEQYF.

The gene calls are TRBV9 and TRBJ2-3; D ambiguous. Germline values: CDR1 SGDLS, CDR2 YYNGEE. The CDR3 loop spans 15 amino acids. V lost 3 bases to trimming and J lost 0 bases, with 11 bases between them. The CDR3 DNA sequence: TGTGCCAGCAGCGCGACTGGTCTAAGCACAGATACGCAGTATTTT. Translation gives CASSATGLSTDTQYF.

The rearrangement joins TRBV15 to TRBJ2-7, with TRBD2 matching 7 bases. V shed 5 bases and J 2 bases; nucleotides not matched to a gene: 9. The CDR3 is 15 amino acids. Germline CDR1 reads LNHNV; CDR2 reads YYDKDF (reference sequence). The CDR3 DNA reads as TGTGCCACCAGCTTCCGGAGCGGGAACCCCTACGAGCAGTACTTC. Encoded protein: CATSFRSGNPYEQYF.

The CDR3 bases are TGTGCCAGCGGGAGGGATACGCAGTATTTT. Residues: CASGRDTQYF. The chain combines TRBV6-5 with TRBJ2-3, with TRBD2 as a possible D gene (6 bases). Trimming stripped 8 bases from V and 6 bases from J, with 6 bases between. There are 10 residues in the CDR3. The germline gives CDR1 MNHEY, CDR2 SVGAGI.

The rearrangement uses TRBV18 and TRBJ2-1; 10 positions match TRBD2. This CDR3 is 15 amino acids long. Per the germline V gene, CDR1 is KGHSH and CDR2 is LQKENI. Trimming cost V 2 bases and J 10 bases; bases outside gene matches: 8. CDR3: CASSPGLAGEQEQFF. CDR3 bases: TGTGCCAGCTCACCAGGGCTAGCGGGAGAACAAGAGCAGTTCTTC.

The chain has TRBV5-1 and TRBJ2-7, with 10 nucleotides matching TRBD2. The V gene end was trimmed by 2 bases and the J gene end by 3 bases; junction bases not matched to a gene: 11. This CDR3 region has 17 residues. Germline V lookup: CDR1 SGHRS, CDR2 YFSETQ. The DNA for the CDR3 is TGCGCCAGCAGCTTCCAGGCTAGCGGGAGATCGGTCTACGAGCAGTACTTC. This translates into CASSFQASGRSVYEQYF. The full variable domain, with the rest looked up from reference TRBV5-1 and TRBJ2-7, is KAGVTQTPRYLIKTRGQQVTLSCSPISGHRSVSWYQQTPGQGLQFLFEYFSETQRNKGNFPGRFSGRQFSNSRSEMNVSTLELGDSALYLCASSFQASGRSVYEQYFGPGTRLTVT.

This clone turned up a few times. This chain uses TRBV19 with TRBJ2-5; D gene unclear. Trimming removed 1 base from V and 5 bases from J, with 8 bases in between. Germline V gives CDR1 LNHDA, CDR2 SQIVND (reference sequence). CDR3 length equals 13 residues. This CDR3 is CASSIGTSETQYF. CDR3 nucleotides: TGTGCCAGTAGTATAGGAACGAGCGAGACCCAGTACTTC.

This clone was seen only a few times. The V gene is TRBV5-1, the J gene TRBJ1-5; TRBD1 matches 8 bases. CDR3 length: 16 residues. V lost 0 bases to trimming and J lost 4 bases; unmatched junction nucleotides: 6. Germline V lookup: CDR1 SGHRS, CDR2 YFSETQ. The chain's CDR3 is CASSLGIGTGNQPQHF. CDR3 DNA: TGCGCCAGCAGCTTGGGGATAGGGACAGGTAATCAGCCCCAGCATTTT.

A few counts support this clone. The CDR3 region has the DNA TGTGCCAGCAGTCCGGGGGGGATTTTTGGCGAGCAGTACTTC. Residues: CASSPGGIFGEQYF. V and J are TRBV6-5 and TRBJ2-7, with TRBD2 matching over 8 bases. Germline CDR1 is MNHEY and CDR2 is SVGAGI. This CDR3 is built from 14 residues. The V gene end was trimmed by 5 bases and the J gene end by 6 bases; junction bases not matched to a gene: 9.

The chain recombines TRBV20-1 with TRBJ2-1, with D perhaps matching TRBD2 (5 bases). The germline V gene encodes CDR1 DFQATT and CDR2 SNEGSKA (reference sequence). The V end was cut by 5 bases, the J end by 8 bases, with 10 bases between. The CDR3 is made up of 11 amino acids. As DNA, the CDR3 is TGCAGTGCTCCGGGGTTCCATGAGCAGTTCTTC. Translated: CSAPGFHEQFF.

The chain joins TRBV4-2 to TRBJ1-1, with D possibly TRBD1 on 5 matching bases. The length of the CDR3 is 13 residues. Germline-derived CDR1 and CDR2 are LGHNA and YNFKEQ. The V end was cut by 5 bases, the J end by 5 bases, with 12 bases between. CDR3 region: CASSTTGGTEAFF. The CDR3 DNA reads TGTGCCAGCAGCACGACCGGGGGGACTGAAGCTTTCTTT.

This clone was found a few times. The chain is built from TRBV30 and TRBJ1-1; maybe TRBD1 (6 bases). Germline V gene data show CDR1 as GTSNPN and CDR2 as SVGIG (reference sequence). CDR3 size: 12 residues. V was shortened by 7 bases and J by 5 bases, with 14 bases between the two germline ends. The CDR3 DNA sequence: TGTGCCTCTCGTCAGGGGAGTACTGAAGCTTTCTTT. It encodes CASRQGSTEAFF.

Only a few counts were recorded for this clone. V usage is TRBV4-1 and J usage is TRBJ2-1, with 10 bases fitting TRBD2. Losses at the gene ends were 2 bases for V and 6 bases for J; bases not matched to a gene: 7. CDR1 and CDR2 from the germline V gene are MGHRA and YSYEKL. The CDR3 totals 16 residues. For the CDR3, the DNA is TGCGCCAGCAGCCAAACCCCTAGCGGGAGTCGCAATGAGCAGTTCTTC. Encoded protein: CASSQTPSGSRNEQFF.

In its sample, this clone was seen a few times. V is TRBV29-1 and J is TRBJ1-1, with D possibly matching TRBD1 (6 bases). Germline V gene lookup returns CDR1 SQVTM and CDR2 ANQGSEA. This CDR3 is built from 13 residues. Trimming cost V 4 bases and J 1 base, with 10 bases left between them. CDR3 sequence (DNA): TGCAGCGTTGTTCGGGGGGCGAACACTGAAGCTTTCTTT. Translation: CSVVRGANTEAFF.

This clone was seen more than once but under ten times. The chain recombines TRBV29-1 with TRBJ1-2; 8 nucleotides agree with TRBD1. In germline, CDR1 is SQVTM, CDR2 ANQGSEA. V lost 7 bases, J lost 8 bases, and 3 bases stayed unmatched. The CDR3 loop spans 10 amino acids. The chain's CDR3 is CSADRGGYTF. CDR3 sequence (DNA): TGCAGCGCCGACAGGGGCGGCTACACCTTC. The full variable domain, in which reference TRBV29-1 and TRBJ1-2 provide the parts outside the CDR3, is SAVISQKPSRDICQRGTSLTIQCQVDSQVTMMFWYRQQPGQSLTLIATANQGSEATYESGFVIDKFPISRPNLTFSTLTVSNMSPEDSSIYLCSADRGGYTFGSGTRLTVV.

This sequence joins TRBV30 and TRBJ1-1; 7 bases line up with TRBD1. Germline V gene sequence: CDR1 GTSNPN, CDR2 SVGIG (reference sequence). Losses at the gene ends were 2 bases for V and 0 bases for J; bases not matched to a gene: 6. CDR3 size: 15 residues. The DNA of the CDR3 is TGTGCCTGGAGTAGAGGGGGCCGCATGAACACTGAAGCTTTCTTT. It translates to CAWSRGGRMNTEAFF.

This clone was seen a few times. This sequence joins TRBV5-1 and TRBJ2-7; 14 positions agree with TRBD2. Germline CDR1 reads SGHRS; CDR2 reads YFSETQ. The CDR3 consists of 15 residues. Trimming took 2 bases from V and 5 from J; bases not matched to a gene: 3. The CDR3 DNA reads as TGCGCCAGCAGCTTTGGGACTAGCGGGAGAAACGAGCAGTACTTC. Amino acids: CASSFGTSGRNEQYF.

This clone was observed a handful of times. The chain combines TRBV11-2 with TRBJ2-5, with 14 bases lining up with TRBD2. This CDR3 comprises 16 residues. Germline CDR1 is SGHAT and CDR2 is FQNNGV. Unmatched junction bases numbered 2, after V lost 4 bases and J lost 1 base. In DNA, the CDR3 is TGTGCCAGCAGCTCGGGACTAGCGGGAGCCCAAGAGACCCAGTACTTC. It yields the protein CASSSGLAGAQETQYF.

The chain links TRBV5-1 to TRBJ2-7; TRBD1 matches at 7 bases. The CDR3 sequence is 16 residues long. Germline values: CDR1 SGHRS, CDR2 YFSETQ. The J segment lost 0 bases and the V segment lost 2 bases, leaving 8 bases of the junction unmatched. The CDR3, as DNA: TGCGCCAGCAGCTTCGGACTCAGGGACAGCTCCTACGAGCAGTACTTC. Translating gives CASSFGLRDSSYEQYF.